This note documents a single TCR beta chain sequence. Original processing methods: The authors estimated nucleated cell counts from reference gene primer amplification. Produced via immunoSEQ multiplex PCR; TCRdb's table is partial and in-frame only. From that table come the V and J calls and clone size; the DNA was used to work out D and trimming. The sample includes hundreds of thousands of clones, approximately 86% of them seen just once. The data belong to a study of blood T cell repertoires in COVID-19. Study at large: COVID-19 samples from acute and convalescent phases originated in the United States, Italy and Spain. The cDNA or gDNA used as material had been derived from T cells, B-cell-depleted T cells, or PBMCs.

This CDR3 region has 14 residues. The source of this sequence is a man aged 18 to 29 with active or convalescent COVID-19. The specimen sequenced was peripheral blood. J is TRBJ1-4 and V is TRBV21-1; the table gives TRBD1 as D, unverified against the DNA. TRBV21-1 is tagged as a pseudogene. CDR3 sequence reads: CAPRRPRGREKLFF. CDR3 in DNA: TGTGCTCCCAGGAGGCCCAGGGGTCGAGAAAAACTGTTTTTT.